One and the same sample provided the 8 T cell receptor beta chains below, sequenced in a study of immune characterization of retroperitoneal liposarcoma. Each CDR3 protein gets one entry after TCRdb re-called the PCR reads with MiXCR. Seen here are some 4,000 distinct CDR3 sequences, roughly 29% observed once, and the top ten hold 9.5% to 13%. The material sequenced was blood. The receptors stem from a female donor with retroperitoneal liposarcoma.

This rearrangement joins TRBV6-1 to TRBJ2-1, with 7 nucleotides matching TRBD2. V lost 5 bases to trimming and J lost 5 bases; unmatched junction nucleotides: 9. Per the germline V gene, CDR1 is MNHNS and CDR2 is SASEGT. CDR3 length: 15 amino acids. CDR3 amino acids: CASSYIGSGDNEQFF. CDR3 DNA: TGTGCCAGCAGTTACATCGGGAGCGGGGACAATGAGCAGTTCTTC.

In this sample, this clonotype turned up a few times. The chain recombines TRBV4-1 with TRBJ2-7; TRBD2 is a possible D gene (5 bases). This CDR3 has 15 amino acids. Between the trimmed V and J ends, which lost 1 base and 6 bases, there was a span of 16 bases. Germline CDR1 MGHRA, CDR2 YSYEKL. This CDR3 reads CASSQGFGGSGEQYF. The CDR3 DNA is TGCGCCAGCAGCCAAGGTTTCGGCGGGTCCGGCGAGCAGTACTTC.

This clonotype was counted between two and nine times. This chain connects TRBV4-1 to TRBJ2-3; no firm D call. This CDR3 comprises 16 residues. CDR1 MGHRA and CDR2 YSYEKL come from the germline V gene. Trimming stripped 1 base from V and 2 bases from J, with 13 bases between. For the CDR3, the DNA is TGCGCCAGCAGCCAAGTGAATATGGGTTTCACAGATACGCAGTATTTT. Residues: CASSQVNMGFTDTQYF.

This clonotype was seen more than once but under ten times. The genes are TRBV6-5 and TRBJ2-3; 9 nucleotides align to TRBD2. Germline values: CDR1 MNHEY, CDR2 SVGAGI. This CDR3 has 14 amino acids. The V and J ends lost 6 bases and 4 bases, in that order; junction bases with no gene match: 5. CDR3 DNA sequence: TGTGCCAGCAGAAGCGGGGGGCGAGCAGATACGCAGTATTTT. Translation gives CASRSGGRADTQYF.

Sample share makes this clonotype medium-sized. The chain has TRBV6-5 and TRBJ2-2; tentative D call: TRBD1 (5 bases). Trimming removed 5 bases at V and 6 bases at J, with 16 bases between. Germline V lookup: CDR1 MNHEY, CDR2 SVGAGI. This CDR3 is built from 15 residues. The CDR3 is CASSNQVRVPGELFF. In nucleotides, the CDR3 is TGTGCCAGCAGTAACCAAGTCAGGGTTCCCGGGGAGCTGTTTTTT.

This clonotype counts as medium-sized. V is TRBV7-2 and J is TRBJ2-1, with D perhaps TRBD1 or TRBD2 (7 bases each). CDR1 and CDR2 (germline): SGHTA, FQGNSA. The V gene lost 1 base and the J gene lost 10 bases, with 20 bases spanning the gap. This CDR3 contains 16 residues. CDR3 residues: CASSLGAPGGGYEQFF. The CDR3 bases are TGTGCCAGCAGCTTAGGGGCCCCAGGGGGGGGCTACGAGCAGTTCTTC.

The chain links TRBV6-1 to TRBJ2-5; 15 nucleotides align to TRBD2. Trimming at V came to 4 bases and at J to 4 bases, leaving 1 base not matched to a gene. The CDR3 has 15 amino acids. CDR1 is MNHNS, CDR2 SASEGT, per germline. CDR3 sequence reads: CASSGTSGGAETQYF. The CDR3 coding sequence is TGTGCCAGCAGTGGGACTAGCGGGGGGGCAGAGACCCAGTACTTC.

The sample holds a few counts of this clonotype. The chain carries TRBV6-5 and TRBJ2-5, with 8 bases matching TRBD1. The DNA end is a closer match to TRBJ2-7, so the J assignment may be wrong. Germline loops: CDR1 MNHEY, CDR2 SVGAGI. The CDR3 runs 14 residues. CDR3 sequence reads: CASNGQGPSYEQYF. As DNA, the CDR3 is TGTGCCAGCAATGGACAGGGACCATCCTACGAGCAGTACTTC.